These 2 T cell receptor beta chains were all obtained from the same sample, sequenced in a study of CD8 T cells in ankylosing spondylitis. TCRdb fed the 5' RACE reads into MiXCR, producing one record per CDR3 protein. The sample lists about 320,000 distinct CDR3 sequences, about 9.9% occurring once. Material: blood, either unsorted or a sorted T cell fraction (not recorded which). These receptors were collected from a female donor with ankylosing spondylitis or in good health (not recorded which).

This chain joins TRBV24-1 and TRBJ2-2; D gene unclear. The CDR3 is 12 residues long. Per the germline V gene, CDR1 is KGHDR and CDR2 is SFDVKD. The ends were cut back, 3 bases at V and 6 bases at J, with 4 bases in the middle. The CDR3 loop is CATSDSAGELFF. CDR3 nucleotides: TGTGCCACCAGTGATAGCGCCGGGGAGCTGTTTTTT.

This clonotype was seen repeatedly, ten times or more. The chain joins TRBV20-1 to TRBJ1-1; D remains unclear. The CDR3 runs to 11 residues. Trimming took 3 bases from V and 8 from J, leaving 10 bases between them. CDR1 is DFQATT and CDR2 is SNEGSKA in the germline V gene (reference sequence). For the CDR3, the DNA is TGCAGTGCTAGCCTGGCAGGCGAAGCTTTCTTT. Protein sequence: CSASLAGEAFF.